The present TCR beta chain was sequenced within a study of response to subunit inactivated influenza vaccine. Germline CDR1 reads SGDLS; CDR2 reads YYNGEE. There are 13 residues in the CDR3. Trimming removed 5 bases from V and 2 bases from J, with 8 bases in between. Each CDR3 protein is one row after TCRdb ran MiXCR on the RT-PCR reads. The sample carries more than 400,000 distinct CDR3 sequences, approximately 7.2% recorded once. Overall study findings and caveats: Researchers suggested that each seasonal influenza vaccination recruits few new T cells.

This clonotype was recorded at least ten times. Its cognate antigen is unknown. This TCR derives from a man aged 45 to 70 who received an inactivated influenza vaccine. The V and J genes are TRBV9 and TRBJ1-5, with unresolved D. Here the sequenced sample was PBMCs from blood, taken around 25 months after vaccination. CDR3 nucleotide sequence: TGTGCCAGCAGTGGCGAGGGCAATCAGCCCCAGCATTTT. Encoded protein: CASSGEGNQPQHF.